These 9 T cell receptor beta chains came from one sample sequenced in a study of blood T cell repertoires in COVID-19. The repertoire was sequenced with immunoSEQ multiplex PCR; TCRdb's copy has only in-frame clones and lacks some. The table includes a few hundred thousand clones, 85% detected once. Sequences were obtained from peripheral blood. The receptors here all came from a middle-aged man who had recovered from COVID-19.

The chain is built from TRBV19 and TRBJ2-7; 8 nucleotides agree with TRBD1. Per germline, CDR1 LNHDA and CDR2 SQIVND (reference sequence). There are 13 residues in the CDR3. Trimming cost V 6 bases and J 2 bases; bases outside gene matches: 3. The CDR3 here is CASSSQGAYEQYF. CDR3 sequence (DNA): TGTGCCAGTAGCTCACAGGGGGCCTACGAGCAGTACTTC.

The chain combines TRBV27 with TRBJ2-3; TRBD1 aligns across 7 bases. Germline lookup yields CDR1 MNHEY and CDR2 SMNVEV (reference sequence). The trim removed 5 bases at V and 0 bases at J, leaving 11 bases unmatched. There are 17 residues in the CDR3. The CDR3 spells CASSRRTGTSSTDTQYF. The DNA of the CDR3 is TGTGCCAGCAGTCGCCGGACAGGAACCTCTAGCACAGATACGCAGTATTTT.

Only one count was recorded for this clone. The chain joins TRBV20-1 to TRBJ1-2, with TRBD1 as a possible D gene (5 bases). Trimming removed 3 bases from V and 6 bases from J, with 11 bases in between. CDR1 is DFQATT, CDR2 SNEGSKA, per germline (reference sequence). This CDR3 is 12 amino acids long. The CDR3, as DNA: TGCAGTGCTAGTAAGACAGCTAATGGCTACACCTTC. Translated: CSASKTANGYTF.

The V gene is TRBV12-3 or TRBV12-4, the J gene TRBJ2-2; D is undetermined. The CDR3 is 12 amino acids. Trimming removed 6 bases from V and 1 base from J, with 3 bases in between. The CDR3 is CASRRNTGELFF. The CDR3 DNA reads TGTGCCAGCAGGAGGAACACCGGGGAGCTGTTTTTT.

The J gene is TRBJ2-3, the V gene TRBV2; TRBD2 agrees at 11 bases. Germline V gene sequence: CDR1 SNHLY, CDR2 FYNNEI. V was pared by 6 bases and J by 2 bases, with 7 bases of the junction left unmatched. The length of the CDR3 is 16 residues. CDR3 DNA: TGTGCCAGCAGATCTAGCGGGAGGATGGCCACAGATACGCAGTATTTT. This gives the protein CASRSSGRMATDTQYF.

CDR3 protein: CASRSQGQGPPEAFF. The CDR3 DNA follows: TGTGCCAGCAGGTCACAGGGTCAGGGCCCCCCTGAAGCTTTCTTT. The chain has TRBV28 and TRBJ1-1, with a tentative D call TRBD1 (6 bases). V was clipped by 6 bases and J by 6 bases, with 20 bases between them. Germline CDR1 is MDHEN and CDR2 is SYDVKM. The CDR3 runs to 15 residues.

The chain is built from TRBV29-1 and TRBJ1-1, with D perhaps matching TRBD1 (5 bases). V lost 2 bases and J lost 1, with 11 bases in between. Germline values: CDR1 SQVTM, CDR2 ANQGSEA. The CDR3 covers 14 residues. The CDR3 nucleotides read TGCAGCGTTGAAAAAGGGGTCGGGAACACTGAAGCTTTCTTT. This sequence encodes CSVEKGVGNTEAFF.

The sample holds many counts of this clone. The V gene is TRBV19, the J gene TRBJ1-1; unclear D gene. The CDR3 runs to 14 residues. V shed 4 bases and J shed 0 bases, with 9 bases lying between them. Germline lookup yields CDR1 LNHDA and CDR2 SQIVND (reference sequence). CDR3 sequence: CASSSHAMNTEAFF. DNA of the CDR3: TGTGCCAGTAGTAGCCACGCGATGAACACTGAAGCTTTCTTT.

V is TRBV28 and J is TRBJ2-1; TRBD2 matches 11 bases. J gave up 8 bases and V 6 bases, and 6 bases lay outside the gene matches. Germline loops: CDR1 MDHEN, CDR2 SYDVKM. There are 14 residues in the CDR3. CDR3 sequence (DNA): TGTGCCAGCAGCCCTAGCGGGAGGACGCATGAGCAGTTCTTC. Its translation is CASSPSGRTHEQFF.